A single T cell receptor beta chain is shown here with its context. In germline, CDR1 is MNHNS, CDR2 SASEGT. The CDR3 runs 12 residues. V lost 10 bases and J 5 bases, leaving 13 bases between the germline ends. This entry belongs to a study of ipilimumab plus nivolumab after autologous stem cell transplantation. Study background: A median of roughly eight nivolumab and 5 ipilimumab doses were given.

The method was immunoSEQ multiplex PCR; TCRdb's version includes in-frame clones alone and lacks a portion of them. The table includes tens of thousands of clones, roughly 92% detected once. Starting 14 to 28 days after autologous transplant, ipilimumab 1 mg/kg was given. This clonotype originated in a male donor with multiple myeloma. Sequenced material: PBMCs, taken in a trial of ipilimumab plus nivolumab as post-transplant consolidation. V gene TRBV6-1 combines with J gene TRBJ2-3; maybe TRBD1 (6 bases). CDR3 nucleotide sequence: TGTGCCACCAACAGGGTTGGAGATACGCAGTATTTT. This codes for CATNRVGDTQYF.